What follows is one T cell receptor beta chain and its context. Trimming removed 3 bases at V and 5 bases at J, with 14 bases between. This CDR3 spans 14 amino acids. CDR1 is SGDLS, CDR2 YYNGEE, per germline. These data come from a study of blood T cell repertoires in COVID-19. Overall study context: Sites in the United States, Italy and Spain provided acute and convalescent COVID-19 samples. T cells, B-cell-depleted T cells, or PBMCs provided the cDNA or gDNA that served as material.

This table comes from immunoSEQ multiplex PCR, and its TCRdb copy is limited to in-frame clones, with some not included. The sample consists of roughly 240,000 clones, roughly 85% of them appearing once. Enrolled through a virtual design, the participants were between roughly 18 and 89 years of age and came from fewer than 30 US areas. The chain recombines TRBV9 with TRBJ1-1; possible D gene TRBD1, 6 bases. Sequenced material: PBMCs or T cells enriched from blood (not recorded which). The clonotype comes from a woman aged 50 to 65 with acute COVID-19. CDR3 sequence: CASSETGPGTEAFF. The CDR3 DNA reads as TGTGCCAGCAGCGAGACAGGCCCCGGGACTGAAGCTTTCTTT.